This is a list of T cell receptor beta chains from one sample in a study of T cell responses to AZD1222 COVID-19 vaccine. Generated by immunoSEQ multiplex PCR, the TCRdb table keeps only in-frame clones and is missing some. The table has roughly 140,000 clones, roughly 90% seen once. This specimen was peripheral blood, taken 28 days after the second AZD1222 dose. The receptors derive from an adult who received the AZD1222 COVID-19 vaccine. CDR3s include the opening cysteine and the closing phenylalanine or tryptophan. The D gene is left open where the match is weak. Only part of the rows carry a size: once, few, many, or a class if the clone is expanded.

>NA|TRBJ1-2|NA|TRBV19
TGTGCCAGTTCCACAGGGCTCAACTATGGCTACACCTTC
CASSTGLNYGYTF
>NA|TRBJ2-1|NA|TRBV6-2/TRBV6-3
TGTGCCAGCAGTTACTCCCCTCACTCACAGGTTGGCAATGAGCAGTTCTTC
CASSYSPHSQVGNEQFF
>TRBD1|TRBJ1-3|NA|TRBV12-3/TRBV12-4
TGTGCCAGCGGACAGGGCCGACGAAACACCATATATTTT
CASGQGRRNTIYF
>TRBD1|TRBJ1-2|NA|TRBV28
TGTGCCGGCAACCGACAGGGGTACTATGGCTACACCTTC
CAGNRQGYYGYTF
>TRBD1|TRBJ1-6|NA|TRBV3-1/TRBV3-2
TGTGCCAGCAGCCAACGACAGGGAAACAGTTCACCCCTCCACTTT
CASSQRQGNSSPLHF
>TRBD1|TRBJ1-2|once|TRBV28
TGTGCCAGCAGTACCGGGACAGGGAATGGCTACACCTTC
CASSTGTGNGYTF
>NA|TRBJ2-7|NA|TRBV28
TGTGCCAGCAGTTTACACAACCTCCCGGGGGAGCAGTACTTC
CASSLHNLPGEQYF
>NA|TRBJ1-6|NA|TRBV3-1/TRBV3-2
TGTGCCAGCAGCCGGGTCTCCTATAATTCACCCCTCCACTTT
CASSRVSYNSPLHF
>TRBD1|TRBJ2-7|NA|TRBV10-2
TGCGCCAGCACAGGGACAGGGGGACCCTACGAGCAGTACTTC
CASTGTGGPYEQYF
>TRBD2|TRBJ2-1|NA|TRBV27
TGTGCCAGCAGTTTCTTGCATAGCGGGGCTTACAATGAGCAGTTCTTC
CASSFLHSGAYNEQFF
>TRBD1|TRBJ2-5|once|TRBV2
TGTGCCAGCACCCGACAGGGGGCGAGTTCTGAGACCCAGTACTTC
CASTRQGASSETQYF
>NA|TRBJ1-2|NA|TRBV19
TGTGCCAGTACCGGCTCTGGCTATGGCTACACCTTC
CASTGSGYGYTF
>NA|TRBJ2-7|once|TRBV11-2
TGTGCCAGCAGTTCTCAGGGCTACGAGCAGTACTTC
CASSSQGYEQYF
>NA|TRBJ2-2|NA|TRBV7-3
TGTGCCAGCAGCTTAAGGGCAGGGCACGACACCGGGGAGCTGTTTTTT
CASSLRAGHDTGELFF
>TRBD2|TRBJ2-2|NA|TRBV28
TGTGCCAGCAGGGTTCTAGCGGGGGGCACCGGGGAGCTGTTTTTT
CASRVLAGGTGELFF
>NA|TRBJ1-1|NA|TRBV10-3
TGTGCCATCAGTGGATCGGGACAAATGAACACTGAAGCTTTCTTT
CAISGSGQMNTEAFF
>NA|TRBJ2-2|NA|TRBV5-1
TGCGCCAGCAGCTTGAGTCGAGGAACCGGGGAGCTGTTTTTT
CASSLSRGTGELFF
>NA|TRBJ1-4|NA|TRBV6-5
TGTGCCAGCAAAGGTCACGGCCATAATGAAAAACTGTTTTTT
CASKGHGHNEKLFF
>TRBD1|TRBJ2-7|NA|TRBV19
TGTGCCAGTAGTAGGACAGGGGCTCGGGGAGAGCAGTACTTC
CASSRTGARGEQYF
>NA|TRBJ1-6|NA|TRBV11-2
TGTGCCAGCGGGATTACGTATAATTCACCCCTCCACTTT
CASGITYNSPLHF
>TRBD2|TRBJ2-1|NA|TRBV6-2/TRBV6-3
TGTGCCAGCAGTTCCCTGGGGCATAGCGGGAGGGCCGCAGGAGAGCAGTTCTTC
CASSSLGHSGRAAGEQFF
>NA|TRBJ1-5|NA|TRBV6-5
TGTGCCAGGGGGGAGGGAAATCAGCCCCAGCATTTT
CARGEGNQPQHF
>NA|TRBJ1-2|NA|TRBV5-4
TGTGCCAGCAGCTTGGCTGGCACAGGGAACTATGGCTACACCTTC
CASSLAGTGNYGYTF